A single sample is the source of the 2 T cell receptor beta chains below, sequenced in a study of blood T cell repertoires in COVID-19. TCRdb keeps only in-frame clones here, not all; method: immunoSEQ multiplex PCR. The sample consists of 150,000 to 200,000 clones, around four fifths of them appearing once. The specimen was peripheral blood. Receptors originate from a woman aged 80 or over with COVID-19, enrolled during active disease.

J is TRBJ1-6 and V is TRBV7-8; D is unresolved. CDR1 is SGHVS and CDR2 is FQNEAQ in the germline V gene. This CDR3 comprises 12 residues. Trimming cost V 1 base and J 10 bases, with 5 bases left between them. The CDR3 DNA is TGTGCCAGCAGCTTAGTTGGCTCACCCCTCCACTTT. The encoded protein is CASSLVGSPLHF.

The chain links TRBV5-5 to TRBJ2-5, with 7 positions matching TRBD2. CDR1 and CDR2 from the germline V gene are SGHKS and YYEKEE (reference sequence). V gave up 6 bases and J gave up 8 bases; unmatched junction bases: 16. The CDR3 consists of 15 residues. CDR3 bases: TGTGCCAGCACCAGGACGGTGGGAGGGGAGGCAACCCAGTACTTC. This gives the protein CASTRTVGGEATQYF.